This is a list of T cell receptor beta chains from one sample in a study of metastatic and nonmetastatic thyroid tumors. MiXCR was used by TCRdb to re-call the PCR reads. The data contain about 15,000 clones, about 23% of them singletons. Sequences were obtained from tumor tissue. Source of these receptors: a female donor with papillary thyroid cancer or a benign thyroid nodule (not recorded which). Some clones in this sample may be carry-over from other donors' samples. Both conserved end residues are trimmed from each CDR3. The order of the fields is V gene, CDR3 protein.

V: TRBV5-1; CDR3: ASSLSQGFTEAF
V: TRBV5-4; CDR3: ASSLSTGIDEQY
V: TRBV7-6; CDR3: ASSLESVAGELF
V: TRBV2; CDR3: ASRGGLASGELF
V: TRBV12-3/TRBV12-4; CDR3: ASSPNLQGMNTEAF
V: TRBV6-1; CDR3: ASRTGTGGGYT
V: TRBV5-1; CDR3: ASSFDRLNEKLF
V: TRBV6-1; CDR3: ASSPAQGDNQPQH
V: TRBV6-5; CDR3: ASSYIGGDYGYT
V: TRBV5-5; CDR3: ASSLVAGTGELF
V: TRBV6-1; CDR3: ASRGTGELF
V: TRBV7-8; CDR3: ASSSRSLQGALH
V: TRBV7-9; CDR3: ASSSQGGTGELF
V: TRBV10-3; CDR3: AISESRGLFQETQY
V: TRBV2; CDR3: ASRLGTASNQPQH
V: TRBV11-2; CDR3: ASSLGTGPIYEQY
V: TRBV20-1; CDR3: SARDLGQHSSTDTQY
V: TRBV11-1; CDR3: ASSLAGGPSGDTQY
V: TRBV6-5; CDR3: ASSYGSGGTSGYEQY
V: TRBV20-1; CDR3: GARGVYYGYT
V: TRBV18; CDR3: ASSPPASGSYDEQF
V: TRBV20-1; CDR3: SALHATSGSNEQF
V: TRBV6-5; CDR3: ASSHPSPDTQY
V: TRBV6-7; CDR3: ASRLAGETQY
V: TRBV25-1; CDR3: ASGGGEQF
V: TRBV7-6; CDR3: VGSQRLADYNEQF
V: TRBV6-1; CDR3: ASSVDAGTEAF
V: TRBV20-1; CDR3: SPGQANQPQH
V: TRBV30; CDR3: AWREVRGYT
V: TRBV20-1; CDR3: SAQGTSFSYNEQF
V: TRBV4-2; CDR3: ASSQDLEGESEAF
V: TRBV5-6; CDR3: ASSFWGTDNQPQH
V: TRBV20-1; CDR3: SARMGIAGGLTSYNEQF
V: TRBV5-1; CDR3: ASSLSPSGGSTGELF
V: TRBV11-3; CDR3: ASSPPPYSNQPQH
V: TRBV9; CDR3: ASSVDYFTETQY
V: TRBV24-1; CDR3: ATSDSRGQPQH
V: TRBV19; CDR3: ASSRDRGLEQF
V: TRBV7-9; CDR3: ASSLGGFGSYEQY
V: TRBV9; CDR3: ASRKYGQGTTNEKLF
V: TRBV28; CDR3: ASSFRADQPQH
V: TRBV20-1; CDR3: SARVGGNEQF
V: TRBV27; CDR3: ASGPRGWAYGYT
V: TRBV11-2; CDR3: ASSPDTGGTGELF
V: TRBV4-1; CDR3: ASSLAGGRNEQF
V: TRBV20-1; CDR3: SARVETSGDQETQY
V: TRBV20-1; CDR3: SARQTGRWDTEAF
V: TRBV11-2; CDR3: ASSRGQGIREKLF
V: TRBV20-1; CDR3: SARGTSGQETQY
V: TRBV11-2; CDR3: ASSLSGGIRNEQF
V: TRBV27; CDR3: ASSPQGGTEAF